Listed below are T cell receptor beta chains from one sample, sequenced in a study of cytotoxic CD8 clonotypes in ibrutinib-treated CLL. Clones were sequenced by immunoSEQ multiplex PCR, and TCRdb holds only the in-frame ones, with some missing. The data hold about 63,000 clones, with roughly 59% observed a single time. This sample comprised PBMCs, obtained after 12 months of ibrutinib treatment. The origin of the receptors is a human donor with chronic lymphocytic leukemia. The CDR3 runs from the conserved cysteine through the conserved F or W. The order of the fields is J gene, V gene, clone size, D gene, CDR3 protein, CDR3 DNA. The D gene is left open where the match is weak. The listing skips clone size in some rows; elsewhere it reads once, few, many or a size class.

TRBJ2-1 | TRBV7-2 | . | TRBD2 | CASSLGFGGGSYNEQFF | TGTGCCAGCAGCTTAGGCTTCGGCGGGGGCTCCTACAATGAGCAGTTCTTC
TRBJ2-5 | TRBV7-9 | once | TRBD2 | CASSLGGGQETQYF | TGTGCCAGCAGCCTTGGCGGGGGGCAAGAGACCCAGTACTTC
TRBJ2-2 | TRBV7-6 | . | TRBD1 | CASSLGAGTGVSGELFF | TGTGCCAGCAGCTTAGGGGCCGGGACAGGGGTTTCCGGGGAGCTGTTTTTT
TRBJ2-5 | TRBV5-1 | . | . | CASALQPRGETQYF | TGCGCCAGCGCCCTACAGCCTCGGGGAGAGACCCAGTACTTC
TRBJ2-3 | TRBV5-1 | once | . | CASNTGLFADTQYF | TGCGCCAGCAATACGGGACTTTTTGCAGATACGCAGTATTTT
TRBJ2-7 | TRBV9 | . | . | CASSVDQGYYEQYF | TGTGCCAGCAGCGTAGATCAGGGATATTACGAGCAGTACTTC
TRBJ2-1 | TRBV6-1 | . | TRBD2 | CASSEAWGTSNLNEQFF | TGTGCCAGCAGTGAAGCCTGGGGGACTAGCAACCTCAATGAGCAGTTCTTC
TRBJ1-6 | TRBV6-1 | . | . | CASTIPQGHSPLHF | TGTGCCAGCACGATTCCGCAGGGGCATTCACCCCTCCACTTT
TRBJ1-1 | TRBV7-6 | . | TRBD1 | CASSSMGDRNTEAFF | TGTGCCAGCAGCTCAATGGGGGACAGGAACACTGAAGCTTTCTTT
TRBJ2-2 | TRBV11-3 | . | . | CASSFRKTGLDTGELFF | TGTGCCAGCAGCTTTCGAAAGACAGGATTGGACACCGGGGAGCTGTTTTTT
TRBJ1-2 | TRBV7-9 | few | . | CASSVDYGYTF | TGTGCCAGCAGCGTGGACTATGGCTACACCTTC
TRBJ2-1 | TRBV5-1 | few | . | CASSPDWERYNEQFF | TGCGCCAGCTCCCCCGACTGGGAGAGGTACAATGAGCAGTTCTTC
TRBJ2-7 | TRBV5-1 | once | . | CASRDGDYEQYF | TGCGCCAGCAGGGACGGAGACTACGAGCAGTACTTC
TRBJ2-3 | TRBV30 | . | . | CAWSPGFSTDTQYF | TGTGCCTGGAGCCCAGGCTTTAGCACAGATACGCAGTATTTT
TRBJ1-1 | TRBV5-8 | . | . | CASSLGGLNTEAFF | TGTGCCAGCAGCCTGGGGGGCTTGAACACTGAAGCTTTCTTT
TRBJ1-4 | TRBV7-9 | . | . | CASSLETQGPTNEKLFF | TGTGCCAGCAGCTTAGAGACGCAGGGCCCAACTAATGAAAAACTGTTTTTT
TRBJ1-1 | TRBV30 | few | . | CAWSVRGCSEAFF | TGTGCCTGGAGTGTAAGGGGTTGCTCTGAAGCTTTCTTT
TRBJ1-2 | TRBV27 | once | . | CASSPRAPRGDYGYTF | TGTGCCAGCAGTCCCCGGGCACCTAGGGGGGACTATGGCTACACCTTC
TRBJ2-5 | TRBV7-9 | . | . | CASSGAPAPDF | TGTGCCAGCAGCGGCGCGCCAGCCCCTGACTTC
TRBJ2-6 | TRBV6-4 | . | . | CASSIYSGANVLTF | TGTGCCAGCAGTATTTATTCTGGGGCCAACGTCCTGACTTTC
TRBJ2-1 | TRBV6-6 | . | . | CASSYSNEQFF | TGTGCCAGCAGTTACTCCAATGAGCAGTTCTTC
TRBJ1-5 | TRBV5-4 | . | . | CASSQDTSQPQHF | TGTGCCAGCAGCCAAGATACTAGCCAGCCCCAGCATTTT
TRBJ2-5 | TRBV6-5 | . | TRBD1 | CASSYSTGQIGTQYF | TGTGCCAGCAGTTACTCGACAGGGCAGATTGGGACCCAGTACTTC
TRBJ2-7 | TRBV9 | . | . | CASSGTGYEQYF | TGTGCCAGCAGCGGAACAGGGTACGAGCAGTACTTC
TRBJ2-5 | TRBV4-1 | . | TRBD2 | CASSQGLAGTSQETQYF | TGCGCCAGCAGCCAGGGACTAGCGGGAACCTCACAAGAGACCCAGTACTTC
TRBJ2-5 | TRBV28 | . | . | CASSLWTGSQETQYF | TGTGCCAGCAGTTTATGGACAGGTTCGCAAGAGACCCAGTACTTC
TRBJ2-1 | TRBV11-2 | . | TRBD2 | CASSLTGGGNNEQFF | TGTGCCAGCAGCTTAACCGGGGGGGGAAACAATGAGCAGTTCTTC
TRBJ2-7 | TRBV28 | . | . | CASSSTLSRSFYEQYF | TGTGCCAGCAGTTCGACCCTTAGTAGGAGCTTCTACGAGCAGTACTTC
TRBJ1-1 | TRBV5-1 | once | TRBD1 | CASSRDGTGNTEAFF | TGCGCCAGCAGCCGGGACGGGACAGGAAACACTGAAGCTTTCTTT
TRBJ2-3 | TRBV4-1 | few | TRBD2 | CASSQGTKLAGGPPDTQYF | TGCGCCAGCAGCCAAGGAACAAAACTAGCGGGGGGGCCTCCAGATACGCAGTATTTT
TRBJ2-7 | TRBV13 | . | . | CASSRRGAGIYEQYF | TGTGCCAGCAGCCGACGGGGGGCAGGGATATACGAGCAGTACTTC
TRBJ2-7 | TRBV2 | . | . | CASSVAVSSYEQYF | TGTGCCAGCAGTGTGGCAGTCAGCTCCTACGAGCAGTACTTC
TRBJ2-2 | TRBV28 | . | . | CASSTRSTGELFF | TGTGCCAGCAGTACTAGGAGCACCGGGGAGCTGTTTTTT
TRBJ2-4 | TRBV29-1 | few | . | CSVESRTGNIQYF | TGCAGCGTTGAATCGCGTACAGGAAACATTCAGTACTTC
TRBJ2-7 | TRBV25-1 | few | . | CASSVWGEQYF | TGTGCCAGCAGTGTCTGGGGCGAGCAGTACTTC
TRBJ2-5 | TRBV7-2 | . | . | CASSGGRTGHLYF | TGTGCCAGCAGCGGGGGGCGGACGGGACACCTATACTTC
TRBJ1-6 | TRBV30 | . | TRBD1 | CAWKGAANSPLHF | TGTGCCTGGAAGGGGGCAGCAAATTCACCCCTCCACTTT
TRBJ1-6 | TRBV5-1 | few | . | CASSAGMGNSPLHF | TGCGCCAGCAGCGCAGGGATGGGGAATTCACCCCTCCACTTT
TRBJ1-2 | TRBV6-6 | . | . | CASSYMGGNYGYTF | TGTGCCAGCAGTTACATGGGAGGGAACTATGGCTACACCTTC
TRBJ1-5 | TRBV27 | . | . | CASSLGTSNQPQHF | TGTGCCAGCAGTTTAGGGACAAGCAATCAGCCCCAGCATTTT
TRBJ2-5 | TRBV4-1 | . | . | CASSQVAFETQYF | TGCGCCAGCAGCCAAGTTGCCTTCGAGACCCAGTACTTC
TRBJ1-2 | TRBV4-2 | . | TRBD1 | CASSAGDRVSHTF | TGTGCCAGCTCCGCGGGGGACAGGGTTTCCCACACCTTC
TRBJ1-5 | TRBV10-3 | few | . | CAISESGADGKPQHF | TGTGCCATCAGTGAGTCGGGTGCAGACGGGAAGCCCCAGCATTTT
TRBJ2-2 | TRBV19 | few | . | CASTIPRGNTGELFF | TGTGCCAGTACTATCCCCAGGGGAAACACCGGGGAGCTGTTTTTT
TRBJ2-1 | TRBV5-1 | . | . | CASSSTSPLVNEQFF | TGCGCCAGCAGCTCTACGTCACCCCTCGTCAATGAGCAGTTCTTC
TRBJ1-3 | TRBV6-5 | many | . | CASSYLGRSSGNTIYF | TGTGCCAGCAGTTACCTGGGACGGAGCTCTGGAAACACCATATATTTT